The next 17 T cell receptor beta chains were all read from a single sample in a study of shared clonotypes between healthy human individuals. Clones were read by immunoSEQ multiplex PCR, and TCRdb kept only the in-frame ones, dropping some. This table holds around 650,000 clones, roughly 95% found once. Naive CD8 isolation took CD45RO-negative cells positively selected for CCR7 and excluded terminally differentiated effector memory CD45RA+ cells. Sample: naive CD8+ T cells sorted from blood. Every receptor here comes from a woman in her twenties or thirties in good health.

The chain has TRBV4-1 and TRBJ2-7, with TRBD2 identical over 8 bases. In germline, CDR1 is MGHRA, CDR2 YSYEKL. Losses at the gene ends were 0 bases for V and 3 bases for J; bases not matched to a gene: 7. The CDR3 extends over 16 amino acids. The CDR3 loop is CASSQDGGRYNYEQYF. CDR3 nucleotide sequence: TGCGCCAGCAGCCAAGACGGCGGGAGGTATAACTACGAGCAGTACTTC.

This chain links TRBV10-2 with TRBJ2-1; D unclear. The ends were cut back, 2 bases at V and 8 bases at J, with 7 bases in the middle. The length of the CDR3 is 12 residues. Germline V gives CDR1 WSHSY, CDR2 SAAADI. The CDR3 coding sequence is TGCGCCAGCAGTGAGAATGCGTATGAGCAGTTCTTC. Protein product: CASSENAYEQFF.

The chain has TRBV2 and TRBJ2-5; 10 nucleotides agree with TRBD1. Germline V gives CDR1 SNHLY, CDR2 FYNNEI. V trimming: 3 bases; J trimming: 5 bases; junction bases outside the gene matches: 9. This CDR3 has 16 amino acids. CDR3 amino acids: CASSDIGAGQGETQYF. The CDR3 bases are TGTGCCAGCAGTGATATCGGGGCGGGACAGGGGGAGACCCAGTACTTC.

The V call is TRBV27, the J call TRBJ1-2; no reliable D call. There are 16 residues in the CDR3. Germline V lookup: CDR1 MNHEY, CDR2 SMNVEV (reference sequence). V was cut by 4 bases and J by 7 bases, with 22 bases left in between. The CDR3 loop reads CASSSAPRTALGGYTF. The CDR3, as DNA: TGTGCCAGCAGTTCAGCCCCCCGGACCGCTTTGGGTGGCTACACCTTC.

This chain connects TRBV7-9 to TRBJ2-1, with a tentative D call TRBD2 (5 bases). CDR3 length: 13 amino acids. Between the trimmed V and J ends, which lost 0 bases and 8 bases, there was a span of 8 bases. Per germline, CDR1 SEHNR and CDR2 FQNEAQ (reference sequence). CDR3 DNA sequence: TGTGCCAGCAGCTTAGCTAGCGTGCATGAGCAGTTCTTC. Translated, it gives CASSLASVHEQFF.

The chain joins TRBV4-1 to TRBJ2-1, with TRBD2 matching 11 bases. CDR3 length equals 15 residues. Germline V gene data show CDR1 as MGHRA and CDR2 as YSYEKL. The V segment lost 8 bases and the J segment 3 bases; nucleotides outside the gene matches: 6. Here the CDR3 reads CASGDGTSGYNEQFF. For the CDR3, the DNA is TGCGCCAGCGGAGACGGGACTAGCGGCTACAATGAGCAGTTCTTC.

The count of this clone is one. The chain links TRBV27 to TRBJ1-1; tentative D call: TRBD1 (6 bases). CDR1 MNHEY and CDR2 SMNVEV come from the germline V gene (reference sequence). The CDR3 is 14 amino acids. V was cut by 6 bases and J by 4 bases, with 15 bases left in between. The CDR3 reads CASSPGGGATEAFF. In DNA, the CDR3 is TGTGCCAGCAGCCCTGGAGGGGGAGCCACTGAAGCTTTCTTT.

The chain couples TRBV6-1 to TRBJ2-1; TRBD1 matches 9 bases. Germline V gene sequence: CDR1 MNHNS, CDR2 SASEGT. The CDR3 length is 14 residues. Trimming took 6 bases from V and 7 from J; bases not matched to a gene: 7. As DNA, the CDR3 is TGTGCCAGCAGAGAGGGGACAGGGAATAATGAGCAGTTCTTC. Amino acids: CASREGTGNNEQFF.

The sample holds one count of this clone. J is TRBJ1-5 and V is TRBV27; no definite D call. The V and J ends lost 2 bases and 7 bases respectively, with 12 bases between them. Germline CDR1 MNHEY, CDR2 SMNVEV (reference sequence). The CDR3 covers 14 residues. CDR3 region: CASSLRPGWQPQHF. In DNA form, the CDR3 reads TGTGCCAGCAGTTTAAGGCCAGGCTGGCAGCCCCAGCATTTT.

The table lists this clone with a few counts. The chain joins TRBV4-2 to TRBJ1-1; no firm D call. V was pared by 4 bases and J by 7 bases, with 10 bases between. Germline V gene lookup returns CDR1 LGHNA and CDR2 YNFKEQ. There are 12 residues in the CDR3. The CDR3 sequence: CASSPGGGEAFF. The CDR3 DNA reads TGTGCCAGCAGCCCTGGAGGTGGTGAAGCTTTCTTT.

The rearrangement uses TRBV28 and TRBJ2-7; maybe TRBD2 (5 bases). The CDR3 totals 14 residues. Trimming cost V 6 bases and J 5 bases, with 17 bases left between them. Per the germline V gene, CDR1 is MDHEN and CDR2 is SYDVKM. CDR3 bases: TGTGCCAGCAGGATATTGGGAGAAGTCCACGAGCAGTACTTC. Amino acid sequence: CASRILGEVHEQYF.

The chain carries TRBV28 and TRBJ2-3, with a tentative D call TRBD1 (7 bases). From germline, CDR1 is MDHEN and CDR2 SYDVKM. The ends were cut back, 5 bases at V and 9 bases at J, with 24 bases in the middle. This CDR3 contains 16 residues. The CDR3 bases are TGTGCCAGCAGTCAACCCAGGCAGGGGGGTCTGGACACGCAGTATTTT. Translated, it gives CASSQPRQGGLDTQYF.

This clone was seen a single time. The chain employs TRBV6-5 and TRBJ1-2, with a possible D match to TRBD1 (5 bases). Germline V gene lookup returns CDR1 MNHEY and CDR2 SVGAGI. V lost 4 bases and J 0 bases, leaving 12 bases between the germline ends. CDR3 size: 15 residues. CDR3 in amino acids: CASSWGRPANYGYTF. CDR3 coding DNA: TGTGCCAGCAGTTGGGGACGGCCGGCTAACTATGGCTACACCTTC.

The chain combines TRBV19 with TRBJ1-5; D perhaps matches TRBD1 (5 bases). V lost 3 bases to trimming and J lost 0 bases, with 12 bases between them. The length of the CDR3 is 16 residues. CDR1 and CDR2 from the germline V gene are LNHDA and SQIVND (reference sequence). In nucleotides, the CDR3 is TGTGCCAGTAGTATTGCGTGGACAAGTAGCAATCAGCCCCAGCATTTT. Protein: CASSIAWTSSNQPQHF.

This clone came up once. The chain couples TRBV4-1 to TRBJ2-1, with unresolved D. This CDR3 has 15 amino acids. V was pared by 0 bases and J by 4 bases, with 10 bases between. Germline CDR1 reads MGHRA; CDR2 reads YSYEKL. The CDR3 region is CASSQDTAAYNEQFF. CDR3 in DNA: TGCGCCAGCAGCCAAGATACGGCAGCTTACAATGAGCAGTTCTTC.

V and J are TRBV5-8 and TRBJ2-7; D is perhaps TRBD2 (5 bases). The V gene's germline CDR1 is SGHTS and CDR2 YDEGEE. V was pared by 1 base and J by 5 bases, with 16 bases between. CDR3 size: 15 residues. The CDR3: CASSLRPSLGHEQYF. The CDR3 DNA sequence: TGTGCCAGCAGCTTGCGTCCTAGCCTAGGACACGAGCAGTACTTC. The full variable domain, rest sourced from reference TRBV5-8 and TRBJ2-7, is EAGVTQSPTHLIKTRGQQATLRCSPISGHTSVYWYQQALGLGLQFLLWYDEGEERNRGNFPPRFSGRQFPNYSSELNVNALELEDSALYLCASSLRPSLGHEQYFGPGTRLTVT.

The gene calls are TRBV19 and TRBJ2-7; 9 bases are shared with TRBD2. CDR1 is LNHDA and CDR2 is SQIVND in the germline V gene (reference sequence). The CDR3 contains 14 residues. Unmatched junction bases numbered 5, after V lost 5 bases and J lost 3 bases. The CDR3 loop reads CASSYNSGSYEQYF. The CDR3 region has the DNA TGTGCCAGTAGTTACAATAGCGGGAGCTACGAGCAGTACTTC. Variable domain in full (rest from reference TRBV19 and TRBJ2-7): DGGITQSPKYLFRKEGQNVTLSCEQNLNHDAMYWYRQDPGQGLRLIYYSQIVNDFQKGDIAEGYSVSREKKESFPLTVTSAQKNPTAFYLCASSYNSGSYEQYFGPGTRLTVT.